Listed below are T cell receptor beta chains from one sample, sequenced in a study of radiation and T cells in renal cell carcinoma. Method: immunoSEQ multiplex PCR; TCRdb's copy keeps in-frame clones and lacks some. The sample yields 150,000 or so clones, 88% seen once. This material consisted of blood, taken from a patient whose treatment included radiotherapy and nephrectomy. The receptor set was obtained from a woman between 65 and 79 years old with renal cell carcinoma. Each CDR3 is given with its conserved first and last residue.

V gene,CDR3 protein
TRBV6-6,CASQGGVSNQPQHF
TRBV6-1,CASKGVSNTEAFF
TRBV6-5,CASSYSGGGGFQPQHF
TRBV7-8,CASSLGTSTDTQYF
TRBV5-1,CASSLDPGVVRVNTEAFF
TRBV5-6,CASSLGVATEAFF
TRBV7-9,CASSLGTSHEQYF
TRBV2,CASSSQLWGNSGANVLTF
TRBV7-6,CASSLGSRLTSTDTQYF
TRBV6-5,CASSYSIYRGDYGYTF
TRBV19,CASSMPGGNQPQHF
TRBV12-5,CASGLGILQGYTF
TRBV28,CASERGRDYEQYF